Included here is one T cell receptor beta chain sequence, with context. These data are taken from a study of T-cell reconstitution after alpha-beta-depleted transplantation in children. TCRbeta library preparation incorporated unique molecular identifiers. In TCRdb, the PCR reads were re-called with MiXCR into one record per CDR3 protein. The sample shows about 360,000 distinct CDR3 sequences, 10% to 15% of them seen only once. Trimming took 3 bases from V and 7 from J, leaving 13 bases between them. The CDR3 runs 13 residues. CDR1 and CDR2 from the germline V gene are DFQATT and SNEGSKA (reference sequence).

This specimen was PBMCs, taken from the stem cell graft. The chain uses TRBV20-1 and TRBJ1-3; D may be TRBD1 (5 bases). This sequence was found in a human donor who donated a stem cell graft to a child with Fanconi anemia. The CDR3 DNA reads TGCAGTGCTAGTGAATCAGGGACGAACACCATATATTTT. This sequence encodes CSASESGTNTIYF.